The sequence of this T cell receptor beta chain was determined in a study of blood T cell repertoires in COVID-19. The overall study: There were acute and convalescent COVID-19 samples, and they came from the United States, Italy and Spain. T cells, B-cell-depleted T cells, or PBMCs provided the cDNA or gDNA that served as material.

The CDR3 totals 16 residues. The V gene lost 4 bases and the J gene lost 5 bases, with 17 bases spanning the gap. The germline V gene has CDR1 LGHDT and CDR2 YNNKEL (reference sequence). Per the authors' pipeline: For nucleated cells, counts were estimated from reference gene primer amplification. Clones were sequenced by immunoSEQ multiplex PCR, and TCRdb holds only the in-frame ones, with some missing. The V and J calls and clone size come from that table; D and trimming were worked out from the DNA. The repertoire holds approximately 100,000 clones, with more than 75% as singletons. The TCR originated in a human donor in a cohort sampled during active COVID-19. V usage is TRBV3-1 (or the pseudogene TRBV3-2) and J usage is TRBJ2-2; D unresolved. The sample was peripheral blood. This chain's CDR3 is CASSRNISGLTGELFF. CDR3 nucleotide sequence: TGTGCCAGCAGCCGCAATATTTCAGGCTTGACCGGGGAGCTGTTTTTT.